Following are 23 T cell receptor beta chains from one sample sequenced in a study of blood T cell repertoires in COVID-19. Profiling relied on immunoSEQ multiplex PCR, and the TCRdb table lists in-frame clones only, not all of them. The table shows roughly 150,000 clones, with 76% occurring only once. The sequencing sample was made of peripheral blood. The receptors were gathered from a woman at least 80 years old with acute or convalescent COVID-19.

The chain links TRBV9 to TRBJ2-2; 7 nucleotides line up with TRBD1. Germline V gene data show CDR1 as SGDLS and CDR2 as YYNGEE. J was trimmed by 0 bases and V by 4 bases; bases with no gene match: 6. The CDR3 is 16 amino acids. CDR3 amino acids: CASSIGTASNTGELFF. The CDR3 DNA follows: TGTGCCAGCAGCATCGGGACAGCTTCGAACACCGGGGAGCTGTTTTTT.

This rearrangement joins TRBV6-1 to TRBJ1-2; D is undetermined. Germline CDR1 reads MNHNS; CDR2 reads SASEGT. V lost 4 bases, J lost 0 bases, and 6 bases lay in between. CDR3 length: 13 residues. CDR3 sequence reads: CASSAGTNYGYTF. The CDR3 DNA reads TGTGCCAGCAGTGCGGGAACTAACTATGGCTACACCTTC.

CDR3 protein: CASSKASPGGYDSPLHF. The CDR3 DNA reads as TGTGCCAGCAGCAAAGCCAGCCCGGGGGGGTATGATTCACCCCTCCACTTT. J is TRBJ1-6 and V is TRBV21-1. TRBV21-1 represents a pseudogene. The CDR3 consists of 17 residues.

The DNA for the CDR3 is TGTGCCAGCAGGGAGGCAGGGGGCTCCCTCGGCTACACCTTC. It yields the protein CASREAGGSLGYTF. The rearrangement joins TRBV6-5 to TRBJ1-2; 8 bases map to TRBD1. V was clipped by 6 bases and J by 8 bases; unmatched bases: 11. The length of the CDR3 is 14 residues. Germline CDR1 and CDR2: MNHEY and SVGAGI.

This clone came up once. This CDR3 is CASSLDEGRNTEAFF. DNA of the CDR3: TGTGCCAGCAGCTTAGATGAGGGTAGGAACACTGAAGCTTTCTTT. The V gene is TRBV7-6, the J gene TRBJ1-1; D not certain. Germline CDR1 reads SGHVS; CDR2 reads FNYEAQ. Trimming stripped 1 base from V and 1 base from J, with 10 bases between. The CDR3 loop spans 15 amino acids.

V and J are TRBV7-8 and TRBJ1-3; 7 bases map to TRBD1. J lost 0 bases, V lost 1 base, and 3 bases had no gene match. CDR1 SGHVS and CDR2 FQNEAQ come from the germline V gene. This CDR3 region has 16 residues. The DNA for the CDR3 is TGTGCCAGCAGCTTAGGGACAGGACCCTCTGGAAACACCATATATTTT. Encoded protein: CASSLGTGPSGNTIYF.

The gene calls are TRBV3-1 (or the pseudogene TRBV3-2) and TRBJ1-1, with a possible D match to TRBD1 (5 bases). Germline V gene lookup returns CDR1 LGHDT and CDR2 YNNKEL (reference sequence). The CDR3 covers 13 residues. V lost 3 bases and J 4 bases, leaving 9 bases between the germline ends. The CDR3 sequence is CASSHREGTEAFF. CDR3 DNA sequence: TGTGCCAGCAGCCACAGGGAAGGCACTGAAGCTTTCTTT.

This clone appeared a single time. The chain uses TRBV9 and TRBJ2-5, with a weak D call TRBD1 (6 bases). Trimming removed 3 bases from V and 2 bases from J, with 8 bases in between. The length of the CDR3 is 13 residues. Looked up from germline, CDR1 is SGDLS and CDR2 is YYNGEE. The CDR3 is CASSERGQETQYF. The CDR3 DNA sequence: TGTGCCAGCAGCGAGAGGGGGCAAGAGACCCAGTACTTC.

The J gene is TRBJ2-7, the V gene TRBV29-1; D may be TRBD2 (5 bases). CDR3 length: 11 residues. V was trimmed by 6 bases and J by 3 bases, leaving 9 bases between them. Germline V CDR1 and CDR2: SQVTM, ANQGSEA. Written as DNA, the CDR3 is TGCAGCGTAGCGGACGGCTACGAGCAGTACTTC. It is translated as CSVADGYEQYF.

The V and J genes are TRBV6-5 and TRBJ1-1; weak D call: TRBD1 (6 bases). Germline V gene sequence: CDR1 MNHEY, CDR2 SVGAGI. Trimming stripped 7 bases from V and 8 bases from J, with 14 bases between. The CDR3 runs to 12 residues. CDR3: CASTDPGTEAFF. In DNA, the CDR3 is TGTGCCAGCACAGACCCCGGGACAGAAGCTTTCTTT.

CDR3 loop: CASSLDSLRHGYTF. The CDR3 DNA reads as TGTGCCAGCAGCTTGGACAGTCTCCGGCATGGCTACACCTTC. The chain uses TRBV5-5 and TRBJ1-2; unclear D gene. The germline V and J ends were trimmed by 0 bases and 6 bases, with 12 bases remaining between them. The V gene's germline CDR1 is SGHKS and CDR2 YYEKEE (reference sequence). This CDR3 is built from 14 residues.

This clone was seen a single time. CDR3 bases: TGCGCCAGCAGCTCCCTCCCCGGGAACACTGAAGCTTTCTTT. This codes for CASSSLPGNTEAFF. The rearrangement uses TRBV5-1 and TRBJ1-1; D not resolved. CDR1 is SGHRS, CDR2 YFSETQ, per germline. Trimming shortened V by 3 bases and J by 1 base, and 10 bases separated the two germline ends. This CDR3 spans 14 amino acids. Complete variable domain (other parts from reference TRBV5-1 and TRBJ1-1): KAGVTQTPRYLIKTRGQQVTLSCSPISGHRSVSWYQQTPGQGLQFLFEYFSETQRNKGNFPGRFSGRQFSNSRSEMNVSTLELGDSALYLCASSSLPGNTEAFFGQGTRLTVV.

The V gene is TRBV18, the J gene TRBJ1-1; unclear D gene. Germline-derived CDR1 and CDR2 are KGHSH and LQKENI. CDR3 size: 13 residues. The ends were cut back, 7 bases at V and 1 base at J, with 10 bases in the middle. CDR3 DNA: TGTGCCAGCTTCTTAGACACGAACACTGAAGCTTTCTTT. Protein: CASFLDTNTEAFF.

The chain is built from TRBV3-1 (or the pseudogene TRBV3-2) and TRBJ1-1; D may be TRBD1 (6 bases). Germline V lookup: CDR1 LGHDT, CDR2 YNNKEL (reference sequence). Trimming stripped 2 bases from V and 3 bases from J, with 10 bases between. The CDR3 contains 14 residues. Written as DNA, the CDR3 is TGTGCCAGCAGCCAACTAAACAGGGACACTGAAGCTTTCTTT. This sequence encodes CASSQLNRDTEAFF.

The chain couples TRBV5-5 to TRBJ2-1; 12 bases match TRBD2. The CDR3 covers 18 residues. Trimming at V came to 3 bases and at J to 3 bases, leaving 10 bases not matched to a gene. CDR1 and CDR2 (germline): SGHKS, YYEKEE (reference sequence). The CDR3 region has the DNA TGTGCCAGCAGCTCTAGACTAGCGGGGGATTCTTTCTACAATGAGCAGTTCTTC. Protein sequence: CASSSRLAGDSFYNEQFF.

Regarding this clone: The same CDR3 also results from other DNA sequences found in this sample. The chain carries TRBV5-1 and TRBJ1-1, with D possibly matching TRBD1 (5 bases). Germline-derived CDR1 and CDR2 are SGHRS and YFSETQ. CDR3 length: 14 amino acids. Trimming took off 0 bases at V and 3 bases at J, with 9 bases between the two ends. The CDR3 protein is CASSLGGAYTEAFF. CDR3 nucleotides: TGCGCCAGCAGCTTGGGTGGGGCTTACACTGAAGCTTTCTTT.

In regard to this clone: At one boundary the junction diverges from the germline segment, which might be a read error. In DNA, the CDR3 is TGCGCCAGCGGCTTATTTGACAGCTCTGGGGCCAACGTCCTGACTTTC. Translated, it gives CASGLFDSSGANVLTF. J is TRBJ2-6 and V is TRBV5-1; tentatively, D is TRBD1 (5 bases). Looked up from germline, CDR1 is SGHRS and CDR2 is YFSETQ. This CDR3 spans 16 amino acids.

The chain recombines TRBV5-1 with TRBJ2-4, with 7 bases aligning to TRBD2. The CDR3 runs 16 residues. The V segment lost 0 bases and the J segment 0 bases; nucleotides outside the gene matches: 3. Germline CDR1 is SGHRS and CDR2 is YFSETQ. The CDR3 is CASSLASGVAKNIQYF. The DNA for the CDR3 is TGCGCCAGCAGCTTGGCTAGCGGAGTAGCCAAAAACATTCAGTACTTC. Using reference TRBV5-1 and TRBJ2-4 for the parts outside the CDR3, the full variable domain is KAGVTQTPRYLIKTRGQQVTLSCSPISGHRSVSWYQQTPGQGLQFLFEYFSETQRNKGNFPGRFSGRQFSNSRSEMNVSTLELGDSALYLCASSLASGVAKNIQYFGAGTRLSVL.

This clone was seen once. The rearrangement links TRBV6-5 to TRBJ2-2; TRBD1 agrees at 7 bases. The V segment lost 8 bases and the J segment 5 bases; nucleotides outside the gene matches: 11. Germline CDR1 reads MNHEY; CDR2 reads SVGAGI. The CDR3 runs to 15 residues. CDR3 sequence reads: CASSPRDRGTGELFF. The CDR3 DNA reads TGTGCCAGCTCCCCTCGGGACAGAGGTACCGGGGAGCTGTTTTTT.

This chain uses TRBV29-1 with TRBJ1-2; D may be TRBD1 (6 bases). Germline loops: CDR1 SQVTM, CDR2 ANQGSEA. This CDR3 contains 14 residues. Trimming pared 7 bases from V and 7 bases from J, leaving 22 bases between. CDR3 residues: CSADVGTSLAGYTF. In DNA, the CDR3 is TGCAGCGCGGACGTAGGGACATCCCTAGCTGGCTACACCTTC.

The genes are TRBV9 and TRBJ2-6; TRBD2 matches at 8 bases. The CDR3 is 19 residues long. Germline V gene sequence: CDR1 SGDLS, CDR2 YYNGEE. V shed 4 bases, J shed 0 bases, and the junction held 12 bases outside the gene matches. CDR3 nucleotide sequence: TGTGCCAGCAGCAGAAGACCACTAGCGGAGTTCTCTGGGGCCAACGTCCTGACTTTC. Translating it yields CASSRRPLAEFSGANVLTF.

This clone came up a few times. The rearrangement links TRBV27 to TRBJ1-5, with 7 bases lining up with TRBD1. This CDR3 comprises 16 residues. The V gene's germline CDR1 is MNHEY and CDR2 SMNVEV (reference sequence). The J segment lost 0 bases and the V segment lost 5 bases, leaving 7 bases of the junction unmatched. CDR3: CASSTKGQNSNQPQHF. The CDR3 DNA reads TGTGCCAGCAGTACCAAGGGACAGAATAGCAATCAGCCCCAGCATTTT.

The V and J genes are TRBV10-3 and TRBJ2-2, with D tentatively TRBD2 (6 bases). The V end lost 11 bases, the J end lost 7 bases, and 17 bases lay between the germline ends. The CDR3 extends over 13 amino acids. The germline gives CDR1 ENHRY, CDR2 SYGVKD. The CDR3 bases are TGTGCCGTCCGGCAGGCGGGGATCGGGGAGCTGTTTTTT. Translation: CAVRQAGIGELFF.